These T cell receptor beta chains were read from a single sample in a study of T cell responses to AZD1222 COVID-19 vaccine. The method was immunoSEQ multiplex PCR; TCRdb's version includes in-frame clones alone and lacks a portion of them. The table lists about 160,000 clones, 90% to 95% of them singletons. Sequenced material: peripheral blood, taken on day 0 of AZD1222 vaccination. Receptors originate from an adult in good health. Both conserved end residues are part of each CDR3.

>TRBV28|TRBJ1-5
CASMISNQPQHF
>TRBV9|TRBJ2-5
CASSVGGLGETQYF
>TRBV5-4|TRBJ1-2
CASSLFDGYTF
>TRBV30|TRBJ1-3
CAWSKGGPGNTIYF
>TRBV5-4|TRBJ2-2
CASSLNRGLDAGELFF
>TRBV6-6|TRBJ2-5
CASSYAAYQETQYF
>TRBV18|TRBJ1-1
CASSGQEAPGTEAFF
>TRBV5-4|TRBJ1-1
CASSRPGQGNTEAFF
>TRBV19|TRBJ2-3
CASSINRYSTDTQYF
>TRBV19|TRBJ1-2
CASSITESAGYTF
>TRBV4-2|TRBJ2-7
CASSQDRGGVSYEQYF
>TRBV7-9|TRBJ2-6
CASSRIPGASGANVLTF
>TRBV5-1|TRBJ1-6
CASSLQGPTSSYNSPLHF
>TRBV28|TRBJ2-7
CASTLRGSPLGEQYF
>TRBV12-3/TRBV12-4|TRBJ2-5
CASSLVGGQTQYF
>TRBV27|TRBJ1-5
CASSLKSSGRVLNQPQHF
>TRBV3-1/TRBV3-2|TRBJ1-1
CASSQSSTGHVEAFF
>TRBV19|TRBJ1-1
CASSLRDIRGYTEAFF
>TRBV7-9|TRBJ2-1
CASSLGGQGRQFF
>TRBV24-1|TRBJ1-1
CATSDPNRGNTEAFF
>TRBV7-9|TRBJ1-2
CATTLGGANYGYTF
>TRBV19|TRBJ1-5
CASNVGGFPQPQHF
>TRBV5-1|TRBJ1-1
CASSLGGGGMTEAFF
>TRBV5-1|TRBJ2-7
CASSLTGTGEEEQYF
>TRBV6-2/TRBV6-3|TRBJ1-5
CASSYRGAQHF
>TRBV27|TRBJ2-1
CATASTAGEQFF
>TRBV5-6|TRBJ1-1
CASSYYDKNTEAFF
>TRBV18|TRBJ1-2
CASSPPGGLSGYTF
>TRBV2|TRBJ1-1
CATSGESNTEAFF
>TRBV15|TRBJ2-1
CATSRELYSYNEQFF
>TRBV28|TRBJ2-3
CASSSIGRIGSTDTQYF
>TRBV11-3|TRBJ1-1
CASSWDVTEAFF
>TRBV29-1|TRBJ1-1
CSVRKSGAAEAFF
>TRBV5-4|TRBJ2-6
CASSLEQGVGANVLTF
>TRBV4-2|TRBJ1-2
CASSQDYGYGYTF
>TRBV19|TRBJ1-6
CASSIPGEGSPLHF
>TRBV6-2/TRBV6-3|TRBJ2-2
CASSSIDRENTGELFF
>TRBV4-2|TRBJ1-2
CASSPTSDRGDYGYTF
>TRBV18|TRBJ2-2
CASSPVRADTGELFF